Following are 14 T cell receptor beta chains from one sample sequenced in a study of cytomegalovirus exposure and HLA in healthy donors. 13 Jbeta primers and 60 Vbeta primers were used for the PCR. Assay used: immunoSEQ multiplex PCR; TCRdb lists only in-frame clones, some missing. The sample has 80,000 to 100,000 clones; 70% to 75% are singletons. What was sequenced was PBMCs. The receptors shown here come from a woman aged 18-29 years in good health and CMV-seropositive.

This rearrangement joins TRBV4-3 to TRBJ2-7; 8 positions agree with TRBD2. Germline V gives CDR1 LGHNA, CDR2 YSLEER. V lost 4 bases, J lost 0 bases, and 8 bases stayed unmatched. The CDR3 is 16 amino acids. This chain's CDR3 is CASSRRLASVSYEQYF. DNA for the CDR3: TGCGCCAGCAGCCGCAGACTAGCGTCCGTCTCCTACGAGCAGTACTTC.

The CDR3 DNA reads TGTGCCAGCCTTTCTACAACGACTAGCGGGGAGTATTTT. Its protein is CASLSTTTSGEYF. The rearrangement joins TRBV28 to TRBJ2-3, with TRBD2 matching over 11 bases. Germline V gives CDR1 MDHEN, CDR2 SYDVKM. The junction had 11 bases not matched to a gene; V was cut back by 8 bases and J by 13 bases. The CDR3 is 13 amino acids.

This clone has only a few counts. The rearrangement links TRBV2 to TRBJ1-3, with TRBD1 as a possible D gene (5 bases). Trimming took 8 bases from V and 3 from J, leaving 14 bases between them. This CDR3 spans 14 amino acids. Looked up from germline, CDR1 is SNHLY and CDR2 is FYNNEI. CDR3 DNA: TGTGCCAGCGCTCTTGGGGGGGGTGGAAACACCATATATTTT. The encoded protein is CASALGGGGNTIYF. The full variable domain, completed using reference TRBV2 and TRBJ1-3, is EPEVTQTPSHQVTQMGQEVILRCVPISNHLYFYWYRQILGQKVEFLVSFYNNEISEKSEIFDDQFSVERPDGSNFTLKIRSTKLEDSAMYFCASALGGGGNTIYFGEGSWLTVV.

The J gene is TRBJ1-2, the V gene TRBV7-3; D is possibly TRBD1 (6 bases). Trimming took 3 bases from V and 8 from J, leaving 19 bases between them. CDR1 and CDR2 from the germline V gene are SGHTA and FQGTGA. The CDR3 covers 15 residues. The CDR3 loop reads CASSFSPPGERGYTF. DNA for the CDR3: TGTGCCAGCAGCTTCTCCCCCCCAGGGGAACGAGGCTACACCTTC.

The chain couples TRBV7-2 to TRBJ2-1, with 11 positions matching TRBD2. CDR3 length equals 16 residues. Per the germline V gene, CDR1 is SGHTA and CDR2 is FQGNSA. J lost 10 bases, V lost 4 bases, and 12 bases had no gene match. CDR3 protein: CASSSRGSGRVGEQFF. CDR3 nucleotides: TGTGCCAGCAGCTCCCGGGGTAGCGGGAGGGTGGGGGAGCAGTTCTTC.

This clone was picked up a small number of times. The V call is TRBV7-6, the J call TRBJ2-5; 9 nucleotides align to TRBD2. There are 18 residues in the CDR3. The germline CDR1 and CDR2 sequences are SGHVS and FNYEAQ. J lost 4 bases, V lost 0 bases, and 12 bases had no gene match. The DNA for the CDR3 is TGTGCCAGCAGCTTAGCGGGAGGGGCGGGGGGGCCCCGAGAGACCCAGTACTTC. Its protein is CASSLAGGAGGPRETQYF.

The chain combines TRBV9 with TRBJ2-7; D may be TRBD2 (6 bases). The CDR3 length is 13 residues. Germline CDR1 SGDLS, CDR2 YYNGEE. The germline V and J ends were trimmed by 0 bases and 4 bases, with 8 bases remaining between them. In DNA, the CDR3 is TGTGCCAGCAGCGTAGAGGGACTGTACGAGCAGTACTTC. Its protein product is CASSVEGLYEQYF.

In this sample, this clone turned up a few times. This rearrangement joins TRBV4-1 to TRBJ1-1; maybe TRBD1 (5 bases). Trimming took 3 bases from V and 1 from J, leaving 9 bases between them. The CDR3 covers 14 residues. The germline V gene has CDR1 MGHRA and CDR2 YSYEKL. The CDR3 loop is CASSHPDTNTEAFF. In DNA form, the CDR3 reads TGCGCCAGCAGCCATCCGGACACGAACACTGAAGCTTTCTTT.

This clone was seen a few times. The gene calls are TRBV6-1 and TRBJ2-7, with TRBD1 matching over 9 bases. Losses at the gene ends were 6 bases for V and 3 bases for J; bases not matched to a gene: 6. The CDR3 length is 14 residues. CDR1 MNHNS and CDR2 SASEGT come from the germline V gene. The CDR3 nucleotides read TGTGCCAGCAGCAGGACAGGGGTGATCTACGAGCAGTACTTC. Amino acid sequence: CASSRTGVIYEQYF.

This clone was recorded a few times. The chain has TRBV29-1 and TRBJ2-2, with 9 bases identical to TRBD2. The CDR3 sequence is 15 residues long. The germline CDR1 and CDR2 sequences are SQVTM and ANQGSEA. J lost 5 bases, V lost 6 bases, and 10 bases had no gene match. CDR3 nucleotides: TGCAGCGTCCCCCAAGCGGGAGGAGGGACCGGGGAGCTGTTTTTT. Translating it yields CSVPQAGGGTGELFF.

This clone was recorded a few times. This rearrangement joins TRBV5-6 to TRBJ2-3, with D unclear. Germline V gene data show CDR1 as SGHDT and CDR2 as YYEEEE. The CDR3 length is 11 residues. Between the trimmed V and J ends, which lost 4 bases and 5 bases, there was a span of 5 bases. The CDR3 region is CASSQKDTQYF. CDR3 coding DNA: TGTGCCAGCAGCCAGAAAGATACGCAGTATTTT.

The chain links TRBV15 to TRBJ2-7, with D possibly matching TRBD1 (5 bases). The CDR3 length is 12 residues. V dropped 3 bases and J dropped 2 bases, with 5 bases sitting between them. The germline V gene has CDR1 LNHNV and CDR2 YYDKDF (reference sequence). The CDR3 DNA is TGTGCCACCAGCAGGGACACCTACGAGCAGTACTTC. It codes for CATSRDTYEQYF.

The rearrangement joins TRBV7-2 to TRBJ2-5; tentatively, D is TRBD2 (6 bases). V was cut by 3 bases and J by 4 bases, with 9 bases left in between. Germline values: CDR1 SGHTA, CDR2 FQGNSA. There are 13 residues in the CDR3. CDR3 bases: TGTGCCAGCAGCTTGGGACTTTCAGAGACCCAGTACTTC. This encodes CASSLGLSETQYF.

The V and J genes are TRBV7-3 and TRBJ1-3, with D maybe TRBD1 (5 bases). Trimming stripped 3 bases from V and 0 bases from J, with 12 bases between. The CDR3 is 16 amino acids. Germline V gene sequence: CDR1 SGHTA, CDR2 FQGTGA. The CDR3, as DNA: TGTGCCAGCAGCTTGGGAGGGGCCGGCTCTGGAAACACCATATATTTT. As protein: CASSLGGAGSGNTIYF.